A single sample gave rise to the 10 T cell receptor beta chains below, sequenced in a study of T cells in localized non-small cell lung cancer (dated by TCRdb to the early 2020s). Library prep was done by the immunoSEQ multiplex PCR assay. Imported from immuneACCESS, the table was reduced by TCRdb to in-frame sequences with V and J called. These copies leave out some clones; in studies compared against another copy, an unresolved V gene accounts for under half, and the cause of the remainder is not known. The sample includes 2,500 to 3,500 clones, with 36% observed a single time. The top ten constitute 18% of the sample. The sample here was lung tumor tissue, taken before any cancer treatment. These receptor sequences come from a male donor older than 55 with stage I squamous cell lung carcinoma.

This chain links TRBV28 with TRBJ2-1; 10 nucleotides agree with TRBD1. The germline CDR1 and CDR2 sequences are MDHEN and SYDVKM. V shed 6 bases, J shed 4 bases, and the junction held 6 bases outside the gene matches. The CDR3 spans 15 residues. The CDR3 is CASRDSGQGYNEQFF. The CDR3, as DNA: TGTGCCAGCAGAGACTCGGGACAGGGGTACAATGAGCAGTTCTTC.

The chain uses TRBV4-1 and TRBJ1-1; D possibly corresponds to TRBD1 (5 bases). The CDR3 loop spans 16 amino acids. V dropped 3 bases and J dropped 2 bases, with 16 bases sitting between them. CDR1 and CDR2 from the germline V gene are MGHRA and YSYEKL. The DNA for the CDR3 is TGCGCCAGCAGCCACCTATCGGTGGGGGTAAACACTGAAGCTTTCTTT. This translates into CASSHLSVGVNTEAFF.

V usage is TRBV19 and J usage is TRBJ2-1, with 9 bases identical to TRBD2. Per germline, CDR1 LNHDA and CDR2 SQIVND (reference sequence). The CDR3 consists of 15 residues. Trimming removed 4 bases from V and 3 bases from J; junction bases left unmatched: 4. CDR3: CASSRGGRVYNEQFF. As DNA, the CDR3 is TGTGCCAGTAGTAGGGGCGGGAGGGTCTACAATGAGCAGTTCTTC.

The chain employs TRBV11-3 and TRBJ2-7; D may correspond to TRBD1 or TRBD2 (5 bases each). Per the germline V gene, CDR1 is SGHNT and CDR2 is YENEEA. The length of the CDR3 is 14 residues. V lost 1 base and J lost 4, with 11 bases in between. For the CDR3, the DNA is TGTGCCAGCAGCTTAGTTGAGGGACCGTACGAGCAGTACTTC. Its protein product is CASSLVEGPYEQYF. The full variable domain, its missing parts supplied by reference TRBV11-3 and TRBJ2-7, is EAGVVQSPRYKIIEKKQPVAFWCNPISGHNTLYWYLQNLGQGPELLIRYENEEAVDDSQLPKDRFSAERLKGVDSTLKIQPAELGDSAVYLCASSLVEGPYEQYFGPGTRLTVT.

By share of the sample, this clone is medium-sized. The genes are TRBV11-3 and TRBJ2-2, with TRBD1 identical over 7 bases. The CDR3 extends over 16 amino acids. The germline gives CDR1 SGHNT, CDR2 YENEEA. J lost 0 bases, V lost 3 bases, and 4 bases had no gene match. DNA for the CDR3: TGTGCCAGCAGCTTTACAGGGGCTACGAACACCGGGGAGCTGTTTTTT. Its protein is CASSFTGATNTGELFF.

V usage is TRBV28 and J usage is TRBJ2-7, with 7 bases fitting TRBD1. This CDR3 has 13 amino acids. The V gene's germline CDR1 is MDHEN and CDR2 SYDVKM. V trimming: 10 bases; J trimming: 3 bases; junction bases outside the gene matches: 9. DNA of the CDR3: TGTGCCACTAAGACAGGGTCCGTCTACGAGCAGTACTTC. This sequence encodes CATKTGSVYEQYF.

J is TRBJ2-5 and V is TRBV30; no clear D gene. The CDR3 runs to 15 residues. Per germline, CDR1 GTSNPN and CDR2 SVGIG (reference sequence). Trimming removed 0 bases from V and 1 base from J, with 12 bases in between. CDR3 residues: CAWSVLGVPQETQYF. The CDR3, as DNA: TGTGCCTGGAGTGTACTTGGGGTACCCCAAGAGACCCAGTACTTC.

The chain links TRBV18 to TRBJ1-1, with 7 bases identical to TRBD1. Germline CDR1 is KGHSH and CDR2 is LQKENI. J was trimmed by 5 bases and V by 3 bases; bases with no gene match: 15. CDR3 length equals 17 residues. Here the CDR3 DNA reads TGTGCCAGCTCACCCTTCGAGGGGGGCAGGGGGGCAACTGAAGCTTTCTTT. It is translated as CASSPFEGGRGATEAFF.

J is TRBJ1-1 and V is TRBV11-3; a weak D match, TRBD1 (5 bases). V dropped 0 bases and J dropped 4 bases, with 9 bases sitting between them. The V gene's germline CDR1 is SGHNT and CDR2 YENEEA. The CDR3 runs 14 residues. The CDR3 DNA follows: TGTGCCAGCAGCTTAGAAGGGGCCGTCACTGAAGCTTTCTTT. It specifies CASSLEGAVTEAFF. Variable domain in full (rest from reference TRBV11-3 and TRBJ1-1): EAGVVQSPRYKIIEKKQPVAFWCNPISGHNTLYWYLQNLGQGPELLIRYENEEAVDDSQLPKDRFSAERLKGVDSTLKIQPAELGDSAVYLCASSLEGAVTEAFFGQGTRLTVV.

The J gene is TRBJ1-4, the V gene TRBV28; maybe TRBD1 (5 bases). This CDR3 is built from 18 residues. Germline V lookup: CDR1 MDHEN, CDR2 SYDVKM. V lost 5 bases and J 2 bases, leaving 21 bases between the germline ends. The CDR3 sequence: CASSTPTAKSSTNEKLFF. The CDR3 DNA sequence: TGTGCCAGCAGTACACCGACAGCTAAGAGCTCTACTAATGAAAAACTGTTTTTT.